This T cell receptor (beta chain) was observed in a study of shared clonotypes between healthy human individuals. Original data processing: Without quality scores, immunoSEQ junctional reads could not be filtered like full-length reads. Sequencing was performed with immunoSEQ multiplex PCR; in TCRdb, only in-frame clones are kept and a portion is missing. V, J and clone size were drawn from that table, and D and trimming were deduced from the DNA. The sample lists fewer than 650,000 clones; roughly four fifths were seen once. Germline CDR1 reads SGDLS; CDR2 reads YYNGEE. The CDR3 covers 15 residues. Trimming shortened V by 0 bases and J by 0 bases, and 6 bases separated the two germline ends.

The clonotype comes from a woman aged 35 to 49 in good health. Some clones in this sample may be carry-over from other donors' samples. The sample comprised PBMCs. V gene TRBV9 combines with J gene TRBJ2-2; maybe TRBD2 (6 bases). DNA for the CDR3: TGTGCCAGCAGCGTAGGCGGGACGAACACCGGGGAGCTGTTTTTT. Translated, it gives CASSVGGTNTGELFF.